This is a list of T cell receptor beta chains from one sample in a study of regulatory T cells in long-lasting Graves disease. Each CDR3 protein gets one entry after TCRdb re-called the multiplex PCR reads with MiXCR. The sample records about 470,000 distinct CDR3 sequences, about 15% being singletons. This same sample was also part of a study on T cells in Graves' hyperthyroidism and ophthalmopathy.

The specimen comprised peripheral blood mononuclear cells (PBMCs), sampled at new diagnosis, from a patient treated with antithyroid drugs. Every receptor here comes from a woman in her 30s with Graves disease. The CDR3 runs from the conserved cysteine through the conserved F or W. A D gene is named only where the DNA matches it firmly. Part of the rows lack a size; the others show once, few, many or a class for expanded clones.

clone size	J gene	V gene	D gene	CDR3 protein	CDR3 DNA
many	TRBJ1-1	TRBV7-3	TRBD1	CASSHEGGGGTEAFF	TGTGCCAGCAGCCACGAAGGGGGCGGGGGCACTGAAGCTTTCTTT
many	TRBJ2-5	TRBV7-2	TRBD1	CASSLAGTEETQYF	TGTGCCAGCAGCTTAGCCGGGACAGAAGAGACCCAGTACTTC
-	TRBJ2-3	TRBV15	TRBD2	CATSRGSGSPTDTQYF	TGTGCCACCAGCAGGGGTAGCGGGAGTCCCACAGATACGCAGTATTTT
-	TRBJ2-1	TRBV2	TRBD2	CASSLPGLAAYNGQFF	TGTGCCAGCAGCCTCCCGGGACTAGCCGCCTACAATGGGCAGTTCTTC
many	TRBJ1-1	TRBV24-1	-	CATSPGPRMNTEAFF	TGTGCCACCAGTCCGGGCCCCAGGATGAACACTGAAGCTTTCTTT
-	TRBJ1-5	TRBV28	TRBD1	CASSPHRGNSNQPQHF	TGTGCCAGCAGTCCGCACAGGGGAAATAGCAATCAGCCCCAGCATTTT
few	TRBJ1-1	TRBV5-1	TRBD1	CASSFGTGERTFF	TGCGCCAGCAGCTTCGGGACAGGGGAACGGACTTTCTTT
once	TRBJ2-3	TRBV29-1	TRBD2	CSVEKGGGSTDTQYF	TGCAGCGTTGAAAAGGGAGGCGGGAGCACAGATACACAGTATTTT
-	TRBJ2-3	TRBV6-9	-	CASSYGGKASDTQYF	TGTGCCAGCAGTTACGGCGGGAAGGCCTCGGATACGCAGTATTTT
-	TRBJ2-5	TRBV10-3	-	CAISEERTGAQETQYF	TGTGCCATCAGTGAAGAGAGGACGGGGGCACAAGAGACCCAGTACTTC
few	TRBJ2-3	TRBV6-5	-	CASSSLGVGTDTQYF	TGTGCCAGCAGTTCGCTAGGAGTGGGAACAGATACGCAGTATTTT
few	TRBJ2-3	TRBV9	TRBD2	CASSAPGTSGRVTQYF	TGTGCCAGCAGCGCCCCGGGGACTAGCGGGCGAGTTACGCAGTATTTT
-	TRBJ2-7	TRBV30	TRBD2	CAWGGRGLRPYEQYF	TGTGCCTGGGGGGGGAGGGGCTTAAGGCCCTACGAGCAGTACTTC
many	TRBJ1-5	TRBV10-3	TRBD1	CATAWDRGNQPQHF	TGTGCCACCGCTTGGGACAGGGGGAATCAGCCCCAGCATTTT
many	TRBJ2-1	TRBV6-1	-	CASSVLARRDEQFF	TGTGCCAGCAGTGTGCTAGCCCGGAGGGATGAGCAGTTCTTC
few	TRBJ2-6	TRBV7-2	TRBD2	CASSSRLAASSGANVLTF	TGTGCCAGCAGCTCCCGGCTAGCGGCAAGCTCTGGGGCCAACGTCCTGACTTTC
few	TRBJ2-2	TRBV20-1	-	CSAVPGWNGELFF	TGCAGTGCTGTCCCCGGCTGGAACGGGGAGCTGTTTTTT
many	TRBJ2-3	TRBV20-1	TRBD2	CSAPGLDRSIATQYF	TGCAGTGCTCCAGGACTAGACAGATCAATTGCTACGCAGTATTTT
many	TRBJ2-7	TRBV30	TRBD1	CAWSVGQGDYEQYF	TGTGCCTGGAGTGTAGGCCAGGGGGACTACGAGCAGTACTTC
-	TRBJ2-7	TRBV11-2	TRBD2	CASRHEGDTSGRAYEQYF	TGTGCCAGCAGACACGAGGGGGACACTAGCGGGAGGGCCTACGAGCAGTACTTC
few	TRBJ2-7	TRBV6-1	-	CASSDDRNSYEQYF	TGTGCCAGCAGTGATGACAGGAACTCCTACGAGCAGTACTTC
many	TRBJ1-5	TRBV18	TRBD1	CASSLAGDRGNQPQHF	TGTGCCAGCTCACTCGCCGGGGACAGGGGCAATCAGCCCCAGCATTTT
many	TRBJ2-7	TRBV27	-	CASSLDSTYEQYF	TGTGCCAGCAGTTTGGACAGTACCTACGAGCAGTACTTC
-	TRBJ1-1	TRBV5-4	-	CASSLQYQRNTEAFF	TGTGCCAGCAGCTTGCAGTACCAGAGGAACACTGAAGCTTTCTTT
-	TRBJ2-4	TRBV28	-	CASTTKNIQYF	TGTGCCAGCACGACCAAAAACATTCAGTACTTC
-	TRBJ2-7	TRBV18	-	CASSPRGDRTAAYEQYF	TGTGCCAGCTCACCAAGGGGGGACCGGACAGCCGCCTACGAGCAGTACTTC
many	TRBJ2-5	TRBV28	-	CASSLGFRETQYF	TGTGCCAGCAGTTTAGGCTTTCGGGAGACCCAGTACTTC
many	TRBJ2-7	TRBV12-3/TRBV12-4	TRBD2	CASRNAGEIYEQYF	TGTGCCAGCAGAAACGCGGGAGAGATATACGAGCAGTACTTC
many	TRBJ2-1	TRBV20-1	TRBD1	CSAQPVGTGGKEQFF	TGCAGTGCTCAACCCGTCGGGACAGGGGGCAAGGAGCAGTTCTTC
many	TRBJ2-7	TRBV6-1	-	CASSRTELYEQYF	TGTGCCAGCAGTCGGACAGAACTCTACGAGCAGTACTTC
many	TRBJ1-1	TRBV12-3/TRBV12-4	-	CASSSMTGLNTEAFF	TGTGCCAGCAGTTCTATGACAGGTTTGAACACTGAAGCTTTCTTT
many	TRBJ2-7	TRBV11-3	TRBD2	CASSTLGTSGNYEQYF	TGTGCCAGCAGCACCCTTGGGACTAGCGGGAATTACGAGCAGTACTTC
many	TRBJ1-3	TRBV28	TRBD1	CASQTGGTGNTIYF	TGTGCCAGCCAGACAGGGGGAACTGGAAACACCATATATTTT
-	TRBJ1-6	TRBV5-1	-	CASSLFGDNSPLHF	TGCGCCAGCAGCTTGTTTGGAGATAATTCACCCCTCCACTTT
-	TRBJ2-7	TRBV20-1	TRBD2	CSARALAGRSYEQYF	TGCAGTGCTAGAGCACTAGCGGGACGCTCCTACGAGCAGTACTTC
-	TRBJ1-1	TRBV5-4	-	CASSLAGRGGEAFF	TGTGCCAGCAGCTTAGCGGGCAGGGGAGGTGAAGCTTTCTTT
-	TRBJ2-1	TRBV4-1	-	CASSHGIIAYNEQFF	TGCGCCAGCAGCCATGGGATTATAGCCTACAATGAGCAGTTCTTC
many	TRBJ2-1	TRBV7-7	TRBD2	CASSPRAGEGNEQFF	TGTGCCAGCAGCCCTAGAGCGGGAGAAGGCAATGAGCAGTTCTTC
few	TRBJ2-2	TRBV9	TRBD1	CASTKTGTGNTGELFF	TGTGCCAGCACCAAAACCGGGACAGGGAACACCGGGGAGCTGTTTTTT
many	TRBJ2-7	TRBV6-1	TRBD1	CASSAGTGNYEQYF	TGTGCCAGCAGCGCCGGGACAGGGAACTACGAGCAGTACTTC
many	TRBJ2-7	TRBV28	-	CASSHLQGSEQYF	TGTGCCAGCAGCCACTTACAGGGATCCGAGCAGTACTTC